The following is a T cell receptor beta chain sequence with its context. Under the authors' procedure: The authors used CDR3 differences across clinicopathological groups to build a distant-metastasis classifier for papillary thyroid cancer. TCRdb re-called clones via MiXCR from the PCR reads. TCRdb assigned the V and J calls; the authors' analysis was not used. The sample yields tens of thousands of clones, roughly 26% seen once. The data derive from a study of metastatic and nonmetastatic thyroid tumors. Study at large: The study looked at repertoires side by side in blood and in tumor or nodule tissue from malignant and benign thyroid patients.

Patients had received no treatment of any kind before thyroid surgery. Germline assignment: CDR1 SGHRS and CDR2 YFSETQ. V gave up 5 bases and J gave up 5 bases; unmatched junction bases: 6. The CDR3 covers 14 residues. J is TRBJ2-2 and V is TRBV5-1, with 7 bases lining up with TRBD2. The receptor was isolated from a female donor with papillary thyroid cancer or a benign thyroid nodule (not recorded which). Some clones in this sample may be carry-over from other donors' samples. Source material: blood. The CDR3, as DNA: TGCGCCAGCAGGGCGCGGGAGAGGACCGGGGAGCTGTTTTTT. It encodes CASRARERTGELFF.